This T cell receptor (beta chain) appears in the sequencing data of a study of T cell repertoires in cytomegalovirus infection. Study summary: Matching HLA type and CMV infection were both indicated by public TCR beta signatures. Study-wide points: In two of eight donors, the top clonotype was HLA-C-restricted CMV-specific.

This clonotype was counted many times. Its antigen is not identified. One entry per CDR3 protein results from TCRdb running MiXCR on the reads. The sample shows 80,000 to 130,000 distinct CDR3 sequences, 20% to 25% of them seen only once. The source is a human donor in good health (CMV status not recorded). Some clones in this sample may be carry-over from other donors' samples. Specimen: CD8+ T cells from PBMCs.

The CDR3: CASSLVLAGGSETQYF. The CDR3 region has the DNA TGTGCCAGCAGTTTAGTACTAGCGGGAGGTTCGGAGACCCAGTACTTC. J is TRBJ2-5 and V is TRBV12-3 or TRBV12-4; TRBD2 matches 12 bases. This CDR3 has 16 residues. With 1 base clipped from V and 5 bases from J, the junction kept 5 bases outside the gene matches.